What follows are 10 T cell receptor beta chains derived from one specimen sequenced in a study of T cell responses to AZD1222 COVID-19 vaccine. Method: immunoSEQ multiplex PCR; TCRdb's copy keeps in-frame clones and lacks some. The profile shows 140,000 to 150,000 clones, 80% to 95% of them singletons. Sequences were derived from peripheral blood, sampled on day 0 of AZD1222 vaccination. The receptor set was obtained from an adult in good health.

CDR3 nucleotides: TGTGCCAGTAGCCGGATAGGACTAGCGGGTACCTCCTACAATGAGCAGTTCTTC. It encodes CASSRIGLAGTSYNEQFF. J is TRBJ2-1 and V is TRBV19; 11 positions match TRBD2. With V trimmed by 6 bases and J by 0 bases, 10 bases remained unmatched. CDR1 and CDR2 from the germline V gene are LNHDA and SQIVND (reference sequence). The CDR3 is 18 amino acids.

The chain employs TRBV19 and TRBJ1-2, with unresolved D. The ends were cut back, 3 bases at V and 4 bases at J, with 6 bases in the middle. The CDR3 has 12 residues. The germline V gene encodes CDR1 LNHDA and CDR2 SQIVND (reference sequence). CDR3 amino acids: CASSMTTYGYTF. The CDR3 bases are TGTGCCAGTAGTATGACTACCTATGGCTACACCTTC.

For this clone: Its ends do not fully match the called genes, so a read error is possible. The chain links TRBV5-1 to TRBJ2-5, with 9 bases that match TRBD1. Germline CDR1 SGHRS, CDR2 YFSETQ. The CDR3 is 14 amino acids. The CDR3 sequence is CASRLDRGLETQYF. DNA for the CDR3: TGCGCCAGCAGATTGGACAGGGGTCTAGAGACCCAGTACTTC.

The rearrangement links TRBV5-5 to TRBJ1-1, with D maybe TRBD1 (5 bases). The CDR3 length is 14 residues. Trimming pared 0 bases from V and 0 bases from J, leaving 6 bases between. The germline gives CDR1 SGHKS, CDR2 YYEKEE (reference sequence). The CDR3 here is CASSLGGLNTEAFF. CDR3 sequence (DNA): TGTGCCAGCAGCTTGGGGGGACTGAACACTGAAGCTTTCTTT. Variable domain in full (rest from reference TRBV5-5 and TRBJ1-1): DAGVTQSPTHLIKTRGQQVTLRCSPISGHKSVSWYQQVLGQGPQFIFQYYEKEERGRGNFPDRFSARQFPNYSSELNVNALLLGDSALYLCASSLGGLNTEAFFGQGTRLTVV.

The chain has TRBV5-1 and TRBJ2-4; 10 nucleotides line up with TRBD2. Germline lookup yields CDR1 SGHRS and CDR2 YFSETQ. Unmatched junction bases numbered 6, after V lost 2 bases and J lost 7 bases. This CDR3 contains 15 residues. CDR3 region: CASSFIAGGVNIQYF. The CDR3 DNA sequence: TGCGCCAGCAGCTTCATAGCGGGAGGAGTCAACATTCAGTACTTC.

V gene TRBV7-2 combines with J gene TRBJ2-1, with 14 bases lining up with TRBD2. With 4 bases clipped from V and 10 bases from J, the junction kept 9 bases outside the gene matches. The germline gives CDR1 SGHTA, CDR2 FQGNSA. The CDR3 consists of 16 residues. The CDR3 nucleotides are TGTGCCAGCAGCTCCTGGACTAGCGGGAGGCCGGGAGAGCAGTTCTTC. Its translation is CASSSWTSGRPGEQFF.

A single count supports this clone. An end of the junction differs from the germline gene, which may be a read error. The genes are TRBV27 and TRBJ1-5; TRBD1 aligns across 8 bases. The CDR3 length is 14 residues. The germline CDR1 and CDR2 sequences are MNHEY and SMNVEV (reference sequence). CDR3 coding DNA: TGTGCCAGCAGTGTATCAGGGGGCCGGCAGCCCCAGCATTTT. The encoded protein is CASSVSGGRQPQHF.

This rearrangement joins TRBV2 to TRBJ2-4; the match to TRBD2 covers 8 bases. The length of the CDR3 is 15 residues. Germline trimming cut 7 bases from V and 0 bases from J; bases unmatched to any gene: 5. Germline assignment: CDR1 SNHLY and CDR2 FYNNEI. CDR3 sequence reads: CASTGGSVAKNIQYF. The CDR3 bases are TGTGCCAGCACGGGGGGGTCGGTAGCCAAAAACATTCAGTACTTC.

The chain links TRBV6-2 or TRBV6-3 to TRBJ2-3; D not resolved. Trimming took 1 base from V and 3 from J, leaving 5 bases between them. Germline CDR1 MNHEY, CDR2 SVGEGT. This CDR3 region has 13 residues. Written as DNA, the CDR3 is TGTGCCAGCAGTTACTTGGGAACAGATACGCAGTATTTT. It translates to CASSYLGTDTQYF.

This sequence joins TRBV24-1 and TRBJ2-7; the D is unclear. CDR3 size: 18 residues. The germline V gene has CDR1 KGHDR and CDR2 SFDVKD. The V end was cut by 8 bases, the J end by 0 bases, with 25 bases between. The CDR3 sequence is CATKPDGAGLHISYEQYF. Here the CDR3 DNA reads TGTGCCACCAAACCCGACGGAGCAGGCCTCCATATCTCCTACGAGCAGTACTTC.